One T cell receptor beta chain is described in this entry. The repertoire was sequenced with immunoSEQ multiplex PCR; TCRdb's copy has only in-frame clones and lacks some. Seen here are nearly 1,000,000 clones, over 75% observed once, and the top ten hold approximately 1.5%. J was trimmed by 5 bases and V by 6 bases; bases with no gene match: 6. In germline, CDR1 is LNHDA, CDR2 SQIVND (reference sequence). The CDR3 is 15 amino acids. Study donors comprised healthy, HIV-negative adults devoid of recent acute infection or vaccination. The data derive from a study of shared clonotypes between healthy human individuals.

The rearrangement joins TRBV19 to TRBJ1-6; TRBD1 matches at 8 bases. The sequencing sample was made of memory CD4+ T cells sorted from blood. Subset denoted: CD45RA-negative fraction. The receptor's source is a man aged 18 to 29 in good health. The CDR3 nucleotides read TGTGCCAGTAGACGACCGGACAGGGATAATTCACCCCTCCACTTT. Protein sequence: CASRRPDRDNSPLHF.